The 26 T cell receptor beta chains below all came from one sample that was sequenced in a study of regulatory T cells in long-lasting Graves disease. Assembly of TCR beta libraries relied on iRepertoire HTBI primers together with Arm-PCR of CDR3 regions. TCRdb called the multiplex PCR reads again in MiXCR, with one record for every CDR3 protein. The repertoire holds about 330,000 distinct CDR3 sequences, with roughly 17% as singletons. The time point here: newly diagnosed GD, antithyroid drugs for less than 3 months. Extracted RNA from PBMCs served as the source of the TCR library. These data were also filed under a second study, of T cells in Graves' hyperthyroidism and ophthalmopathy.

The source was peripheral blood mononuclear cells (PBMCs), collected at new diagnosis, from a patient treated with antithyroid drugs. These receptors were collected from a woman under 30 with Graves disease.

Remarks on this clonotype: A far larger clone lies a single base away; this is likely a read error. V is TRBV5-1 and J is TRBJ2-7, with 9 bases that match TRBD1. Germline V CDR1 and CDR2: SGHRS, YFSETQ. The V gene end was trimmed by 7 bases and the J gene end by 2 bases; junction bases not matched to a gene: 19. CDR3 length: 18 residues. The CDR3 nucleotides are TGCGCCAGCGGCTCAGACAGGGGGACGGCTAGCGGACCCTACGAGCAGTACTTC. Protein sequence: CASGSDRGTASGPYEQYF.

The rearrangement links TRBV5-1 to TRBJ2-1; TRBD2 agrees at 14 bases. Germline-derived CDR1 and CDR2 are SGHRS and YFSETQ. CDR3 length: 16 amino acids. The trim removed 4 bases at V and 8 bases at J, leaving 8 bases unmatched. The chain's CDR3 is CASSRMTSGRAYEQFF. The CDR3 DNA sequence: TGCGCCAGCAGCCGAATGACTAGCGGGAGGGCATATGAGCAGTTCTTC.

In its sample, this clonotype was seen a few times. The CDR3 bases are TGCAGCGCCAAGGGGGTCTCCTACAATGAGCAGTTCTTC. It codes for CSAKGVSYNEQFF. J is TRBJ2-1 and V is TRBV29-1; a weak D match, TRBD1 (6 bases). Looked up from germline, CDR1 is SQVTM and CDR2 is ANQGSEA. With 7 bases removed from V and 0 bases from J, the gap between germline ends came to 10 bases. This CDR3 is 13 amino acids long.

Many counts were recorded for this clonotype. The V call is TRBV27, the J call TRBJ1-1; D call uncertain. CDR1 is MNHEY and CDR2 is SMNVEV in the germline V gene (reference sequence). The CDR3 sequence is 14 residues long. V was shortened by 1 base and J by 5 bases, with 11 bases between the two germline ends. The CDR3 nucleotides are TGTGCCAGCAGTTTATATCAGTCTCGAACTGAAGCTTTCTTT. Its protein product is CASSLYQSRTEAFF.

There are many counts of this clonotype. V is TRBV3-1 and J is TRBJ1-1; D is possibly TRBD1 (5 bases). Germline loops: CDR1 LGHDT, CDR2 YNNKEL (reference sequence). CDR3 length equals 15 residues. Trimming took off 0 bases at V and 8 bases at J, with 16 bases between the two ends. The CDR3 reads CASSQDRLGADEAFF. CDR3 in DNA: TGTGCCAGCAGCCAAGATAGGTTAGGGGCAGACGAAGCTTTCTTT. Together with reference TRBV3-1 and TRBJ1-1, the CDR3 gives the full variable domain: DTAVSQTPKYLVTQMGNDKSIKCEQNLGHDTMYWYKQDSKKFLKIMFSYNNKELIINETVPNRFSPKSPDKAHLNLHINSLELGDSAVYFCASSQDRLGADEAFFGQGTRLTVV.

This clonotype was detected a few times. This CDR3 is CASIVGRGPFEAFF. CDR3 nucleotide sequence: TGTGCCAGTATTGTGGGTCGAGGGCCCTTTGAAGCTTTCTTT. This rearrangement joins TRBV19 to TRBJ1-1; D remains ambiguous. Germline CDR1 and CDR2: LNHDA and SQIVND (reference sequence). V was clipped by 7 bases and J by 7 bases, with 19 bases between them. This CDR3 is 14 amino acids long. The entire variable domain, with the rest obtained from reference TRBV19 and TRBJ1-1, is as follows: DGGITQSPKYLFRKEGQNVTLSCEQNLNHDAMYWYRQDPGQGLRLIYYSQIVNDFQKGDIAEGYSVSREKKESFPLTVTSAQKNPTAFYLCASIVGRGPFEAFFGQGTRLTVV.

The chain combines TRBV9 with TRBJ2-2; possible D gene TRBD1, 6 bases. The CDR3 contains 16 residues. Per the germline V gene, CDR1 is SGDLS and CDR2 is YYNGEE. V was trimmed by 4 bases and J by 5 bases, leaving 18 bases between them. The CDR3 reads CASSPDRSAGTGELFF. The CDR3 bases are TGTGCCAGCAGCCCCGACAGGAGTGCAGGGACCGGGGAGCTGTTTTTT.

This clonotype was counted between two and nine times. This chain links TRBV19 with TRBJ1-5, with 7 bases that match TRBD1. This CDR3 has 16 amino acids. Trimming cost V 3 bases and J 8 bases; bases outside gene matches: 13. CDR1 and CDR2 from the germline V gene are LNHDA and SQIVND (reference sequence). The DNA of the CDR3 is TGTGCCAGTAGTATTGAGCTCCGGGACAGCAGGGAGCCCCAGCATTTT. Translating it yields CASSIELRDSREPQHF. The full variable domain, rest sourced from reference TRBV19 and TRBJ1-5, is DGGITQSPKYLFRKEGQNVTLSCEQNLNHDAMYWYRQDPGQGLRLIYYSQIVNDFQKGDIAEGYSVSREKKESFPLTVTSAQKNPTAFYLCASSIELRDSREPQHFGDGTRLSIL.

The V call is TRBV12-3 or TRBV12-4, the J call TRBJ2-1, with a tentative D call TRBD1 (5 bases). The ends were cut back, 4 bases at V and 3 bases at J, with 7 bases in the middle. The CDR3 length is 13 residues. The CDR3 loop reads CASSSTDYNEQFF. The CDR3 DNA reads TGTGCCAGCAGTTCGACAGACTACAATGAGCAGTTCTTC.

This clonotype was recorded a few times. V gene TRBV20-1 combines with J gene TRBJ2-7, with D possibly matching TRBD2 (5 bases). The CDR3 has 15 amino acids. The germline V gene encodes CDR1 DFQATT and CDR2 SNEGSKA (reference sequence). V was pared by 0 bases and J by 2 bases, with 14 bases between. CDR3 region: CSAREEAPTTYEQYF. The CDR3 coding sequence is TGCAGTGCTAGAGAGGAGGCACCAACAACCTACGAGCAGTACTTC.

In its sample, this clonotype was seen once. The rearrangement links TRBV19 to TRBJ2-7; 13 nucleotides line up with TRBD2. This CDR3 has 13 amino acids. Germline assignment: CDR1 LNHDA and CDR2 SQIVND (reference sequence). The CDR3 region is CASSTGLAGTPAV. The CDR3 DNA is TGTGCCAGTAGTACGGGACTAGCGGGGACCCCGGCGGTC.

This clonotype has more than one count but fewer than ten. CDR3 nucleotides: TGTGCCAGCAGTTGGGGGGCTAAGAGCTCTGGAAACACCATATATTTT. Amino acids: CASSWGAKSSGNTIYF. The chain uses TRBV28 and TRBJ1-3; D is perhaps TRBD1 (6 bases). Germline V CDR1 and CDR2: MDHEN, SYDVKM. This CDR3 is built from 16 residues. The germline V and J ends were trimmed by 4 bases and 0 bases, with 13 bases remaining between them.

The chain recombines TRBV7-2 with TRBJ2-1, with 9 bases fitting TRBD2. V trimming: 2 bases; J trimming: 9 bases; junction bases outside the gene matches: 8. CDR1 is SGHTA and CDR2 is FQGNSA in the germline V gene. The CDR3 contains 15 residues. DNA of the CDR3: TGTGCCAGCAGCTTATTGTCGCGGGGGGGAGGTGAGCAGTTCTTC. It encodes CASSLLSRGGGEQFF.

This clonotype appeared many times. The CDR3 DNA follows: TGTGCCAGCAGCTTTAAGCGGGAGGGCCTCGGTGAGCAGTTCTTC. Encoded protein: CASSFKREGLGEQFF. This rearrangement joins TRBV7-9 to TRBJ2-1; 10 bases align to TRBD2. Germline-derived CDR1 and CDR2 are SEHNR and FQNEAQ (reference sequence). The CDR3 covers 15 residues. V trimming: 3 bases; J trimming: 9 bases; junction bases outside the gene matches: 8.

The gene calls are TRBV29-1 and TRBJ2-4; D is tentatively TRBD1 or TRBD2 (5 bases each). Trimming cost V 3 bases and J 8 bases, with 11 bases left between them. The germline CDR1 and CDR2 sequences are SQVTM and ANQGSEA. The CDR3 covers 12 residues. CDR3 coding DNA: TGCAGCGTTGAGGGGGAGCCGTACATTCAGTACTTC. It specifies CSVEGEPYIQYF.

This clonotype was observed a few times. A much larger clonotype is one base distant, so this may be a read error. The genes are TRBV5-1 and TRBJ2-7; 11 bases are a match to TRBD2. Germline V lookup: CDR1 SGHRS, CDR2 YFSETQ. This CDR3 contains 16 residues. The CDR3 DNA is TGCGCCGGCAGCCCTACCGGGACTAGCGGAAATTACGAGCAGTACTTC. It translates to CAGSPTGTSGNYEQYF.

At least ten counts were recorded for this clonotype. The V and J genes are TRBV5-1 and TRBJ2-1; no clear D. CDR3 length: 15 amino acids. Germline assignment: CDR1 SGHRS and CDR2 YFSETQ. The V end lost 4 bases, the J end lost 4 bases, and 15 bases lay between the germline ends. The CDR3 DNA reads TGCGCCAGCAGCGCGTCCCCCTCCGGGTACAATGAGCAGTTCTTC. This translates into CASSASPSGYNEQFF.

CDR3 in amino acids: CASSPVGTSYYEQYF. CDR3 DNA sequence: TGTGCCAGCAGCCCCGTCGGGACCTCCTACTACGAGCAGTACTTC. This rearrangement joins TRBV5-5 to TRBJ2-7; D tentatively fits TRBD1 or TRBD2 (5 bases each). V was pared by 4 bases and J by 3 bases, with 17 bases between. The CDR3 consists of 15 residues. The germline gives CDR1 SGHKS, CDR2 YYEKEE (reference sequence).

There are a few counts of this clonotype. This rearrangement joins TRBV19 to TRBJ1-5, with TRBD1 matching over 7 bases. In germline, CDR1 is LNHDA, CDR2 SQIVND (reference sequence). This CDR3 comprises 17 residues. V was pared by 3 bases and J by 4 bases, with 12 bases of the junction left unmatched. The CDR3 sequence: CASSISTGNPLNQPQHF. DNA for the CDR3: TGTGCCAGTAGTATTTCGACAGGGAACCCGCTAAATCAGCCCCAGCATTTT.

This clonotype occurred many times. V and J are TRBV6-2 or TRBV6-3 and TRBJ1-6, with D tentatively TRBD1 (6 bases). CDR1 is MNHEY, CDR2 SVGEGT, per germline. CDR3 length: 16 amino acids. Trimming pared 4 bases from V and 8 bases from J, leaving 18 bases between. CDR3 nucleotides: TGTGCCAGCAGTTCTGAGGCAGGGGCGTCGCATTCACCCCTCCACTTT. Its translation: CASSSEAGASHSPLHF.

This clonotype came up many times. The rearrangement links TRBV7-9 to TRBJ2-1; 7 nucleotides align to TRBD1. The CDR3 consists of 17 residues. Germline assignment: CDR1 SEHNR and CDR2 FQNEAQ (reference sequence). The V segment lost 4 bases and the J segment 0 bases; nucleotides outside the gene matches: 9. The CDR3 bases are TGTGCCAGCAGCTCCGCTCGGACAGGAAGCTCCTACAATGAGCAGTTCTTC. The encoded protein is CASSSARTGSSYNEQFF.

In regard to this clonotype: This sequence may be a read error, since a much larger clone differs from it by one base. The rearrangement links TRBV15 to TRBJ1-6, with D unresolved. The CDR3 is 15 amino acids. Per germline, CDR1 LNHNV and CDR2 YYDKDF (reference sequence). The CDR3, as DNA: TGTGCCACCAGCAGAGACGGAAACCTGAATTCACCCCCCCACTTT. Residues: CATSRDGNLNSPPHF.

Ten or more counts support this clonotype. This sequence joins TRBV2 and TRBJ1-2, with D perhaps TRBD1 (6 bases). CDR1 is SNHLY and CDR2 is FYNNEI in the germline V gene. The V end was cut by 0 bases, the J end by 3 bases, with 8 bases between. CDR3 length: 14 amino acids. CDR3 DNA sequence: TGTGCCAGCAGTGAAGCTTCAGGGGACTATGGCTACACCTTC. Protein: CASSEASGDYGYTF. Drawing the rest from reference TRBV2 and TRBJ1-2, the complete variable domain is EPEVTQTPSHQVTQMGQEVILRCVPISNHLYFYWYRQILGQKVEFLVSFYNNEISEKSEIFDDQFSVERPDGSNFTLKIRSTKLEDSAMYFCASSEASGDYGYTFGSGTRLTVV.

The chain employs TRBV20-1 and TRBJ2-7; D is unresolved. CDR1 and CDR2 (germline): DFQATT, SNEGSKA (reference sequence). The CDR3 is 13 amino acids. V lost 0 bases and J 6 bases, leaving 12 bases between the germline ends. In nucleotides, the CDR3 is TGCAGTGCTAGAGATGGGAAAGGGCGCGAGCAGTACTTC. Translation gives CSARDGKGREQYF.

This clonotype was counted only a few times. J is TRBJ2-1 and V is TRBV7-9; D is possibly TRBD2 (5 bases). The CDR3 totals 19 residues. Trimming cost V 3 bases and J 4 bases, with 25 bases left between them. Germline V lookup: CDR1 SEHNR, CDR2 FQNEAQ (reference sequence). CDR3 sequence: CASSFFSSPLAKKYNEQFF. In nucleotides, the CDR3 is TGTGCCAGCAGCTTCTTCTCCTCCCCTTTAGCGAAAAAGTACAATGAGCAGTTCTTC.

This clonotype was recorded at least ten times. This rearrangement joins TRBV28 to TRBJ1-2; TRBD1 matches at 11 bases. V was pared by 6 bases and J by 3 bases, with 6 bases of the junction left unmatched. There are 15 residues in the CDR3. Germline V CDR1 and CDR2: MDHEN, SYDVKM. The CDR3 nucleotides are TGTGCCAGCAGGCTGGGACAGGGGGTTCACTATGGCTACACCTTC. It encodes CASRLGQGVHYGYTF.